A single sample gave rise to the 21 T cell receptor beta chains below, sequenced in a study of cytomegalovirus exposure and HLA in healthy donors. The PCR used 60 Vbeta and 13 Jbeta primers. Assay: immunoSEQ multiplex PCR; the TCRdb copy retains only in-frame clones and omits some. The sample has approximately 180,000 clones; around 87% are singletons. The sequencing sample was made of PBMCs. Every receptor here comes from a woman aged 18 to 35 in good health and CMV-seronegative.

This clone showed up just once. J is TRBJ2-7 and V is TRBV5-5; D possibly corresponds to TRBD1 (5 bases). Germline loops: CDR1 SGHKS, CDR2 YYEKEE (reference sequence). The CDR3 is 12 residues long. The V and J ends lost 3 bases and 6 bases respectively, with 10 bases between them. This CDR3 reads CASSWGTGEQYF. Here the CDR3 DNA reads TGTGCCAGCAGCTGGGGCACGGGCGAGCAGTACTTC.

J is TRBJ1-1 and V is TRBV7-9, with a possible D match to TRBD1 (5 bases). V was trimmed by 0 bases and J by 4 bases, leaving 12 bases between them. Germline V gene sequence: CDR1 SEHNR, CDR2 FQNEAQ (reference sequence). CDR3 length: 15 residues. The CDR3 DNA follows: TGTGCCAGCAGCTTAGCGGGCCCGGGGGTCACTGAAGCTTTCTTT. This encodes CASSLAGPGVTEAFF.

The rearrangement uses TRBV27 and TRBJ2-7, with D maybe TRBD2 (7 bases). CDR3 length: 15 amino acids. The germline gives CDR1 MNHEY, CDR2 SMNVEV (reference sequence). Trimming removed 11 bases from V and 3 bases from J, with 23 bases in between. The CDR3 spells CAAGEGGRDNYEQYF. CDR3 DNA: TGTGCCGCGGGGGAGGGCGGAAGGGACAACTACGAGCAGTACTTC.

The chain joins TRBV4-1 to TRBJ1-2; D is uncertain. Trimming took off 3 bases at V and 4 bases at J, with 15 bases between the two ends. The CDR3 sequence is 15 residues long. Per the germline V gene, CDR1 is MGHRA and CDR2 is YSYEKL. The DNA for the CDR3 is TGCGCCAGCAGCCACCAGGCCACCCCAATCTATGGCTACACCTTC. It encodes CASSHQATPIYGYTF.

The V gene is TRBV18, the J gene TRBJ1-4; 8 positions agree with TRBD1. Per the germline V gene, CDR1 is KGHSH and CDR2 is LQKENI. The CDR3 has 15 amino acids. V gave up 3 bases and J gave up 3 bases; unmatched junction bases: 3. CDR3 sequence reads: CASSPDRVPNEKLFF. DNA for the CDR3: TGTGCCAGCTCACCGGACAGGGTTCCTAATGAAAAACTGTTTTTT.

Worth noting for this clone: The junction shows a germline mismatch at one end, possibly a read error. The gene calls are TRBV7-7 and TRBJ2-5; 7 nucleotides align to TRBD1. CDR3 length: 15 residues. CDR1 SSHAT and CDR2 FNYEAQ come from the germline V gene (reference sequence). The CDR3 DNA follows: TGTGCTAGCAGCCAAACCGGGACAGTTGCTGAGACCCAGTACTTC. Encoded protein: CASSQTGTVAETQYF.

Here the CDR3 DNA reads TGTGCCAGTAGTATGGGGGCCCGCAGCGGCCGCTCCTACGAGCAGTACTTC. It specifies CASSMGARSGRSYEQYF. This chain connects TRBV19 to TRBJ2-7; D perhaps matches TRBD1 (6 bases). Germline assignment: CDR1 LNHDA and CDR2 SQIVND (reference sequence). Trimming took off 3 bases at V and 0 bases at J, with 18 bases between the two ends. The CDR3 is 17 residues long.

V is TRBV19 and J is TRBJ1-4; D is possibly TRBD1 (6 bases). Germline V lookup: CDR1 LNHDA, CDR2 SQIVND (reference sequence). Trimming pared 1 base from V and 12 bases from J, leaving 9 bases between. This CDR3 comprises 12 residues. DNA for the CDR3: TGTGCCAGTAGTATAGGGACAGTAGAACTGTTTTTT. Amino acid sequence: CASSIGTVELFF.

The chain couples TRBV4-1 to TRBJ1-1; no firm D call. Germline-derived CDR1 and CDR2 are MGHRA and YSYEKL. V was shortened by 0 bases and J by 5 bases, with 7 bases between the two germline ends. This CDR3 contains 13 residues. The CDR3 here is CASSQERVTEAFF. DNA of the CDR3: TGCGCCAGCAGCCAAGAACGGGTAACTGAAGCTTTCTTT.

This rearrangement joins TRBV27 to TRBJ1-2; D gene ambiguous. The germline gives CDR1 MNHEY, CDR2 SMNVEV (reference sequence). This CDR3 comprises 12 residues. Trimming stripped 6 bases from V and 8 bases from J, with 13 bases between. The CDR3 loop is CASRSRSSGYTF. The CDR3 bases are TGTGCCAGCAGGTCGCGGTCCAGCGGCTACACCTTC.

The chain is built from TRBV4-1 and TRBJ2-7; 12 bases agree with TRBD2. The germline V gene has CDR1 MGHRA and CDR2 YSYEKL. J lost 1 base, V lost 5 bases, and 3 bases had no gene match. The CDR3 covers 15 residues. The CDR3 protein is CASSLLAGGSYEQYF. The CDR3 nucleotides read TGCGCCAGCAGCTTACTAGCGGGGGGATCCTACGAGCAGTACTTC.

The J gene is TRBJ2-7, the V gene TRBV5-1; the D is unclear. V was pared by 2 bases and J by 6 bases, with 12 bases between. The V gene's germline CDR1 is SGHRS and CDR2 YFSETQ. CDR3 length equals 13 residues. The CDR3 loop is CASSFSPEVEQYF. CDR3 nucleotide sequence: TGCGCCAGCAGCTTTAGCCCCGAGGTCGAGCAGTACTTC. Full variable domain (remainder filled in from reference TRBV5-1 and TRBJ2-7): KAGVTQTPRYLIKTRGQQVTLSCSPISGHRSVSWYQQTPGQGLQFLFEYFSETQRNKGNFPGRFSGRQFSNSRSEMNVSTLELGDSALYLCASSFSPEVEQYFGPGTRLTVT.

The V call is TRBV6-5, the J call TRBJ1-5, with 9 bases fitting TRBD1. With 5 bases clipped from V and 5 bases from J, the junction kept 7 bases outside the gene matches. This CDR3 comprises 15 residues. CDR1 is MNHEY, CDR2 SVGAGI, per germline. The CDR3 region is CASSVETGGYQPQHF. CDR3 in DNA: TGTGCCAGCAGTGTAGAAACAGGGGGCTATCAGCCCCAGCATTTT.

The J gene is TRBJ1-5, the V gene TRBV7-2, with TRBD1 as a possible D gene (6 bases). Trimming stripped 6 bases from V and 1 base from J, with 16 bases between. Germline V gene data show CDR1 as SGHTA and CDR2 as FQGNSA. This CDR3 region has 16 residues. The CDR3 sequence is CASSAWGPESNQPQHF. In nucleotides, the CDR3 is TGTGCCAGCAGTGCTTGGGGGCCGGAGAGCAATCAGCCCCAGCATTTT. Looking up the rest from reference TRBV7-2 and TRBJ1-5 gives the full variable domain: GAGVSQSPSNKVTEKGKDVELRCDPISGHTALYWYRQSLGQGLEFLIYFQGNSAPDKSGLPSDRFSAERTGGSVSTLTIQRTQQEDSAVYLCASSAWGPESNQPQHFGDGTRLSIL.

The V call is TRBV9, the J call TRBJ2-3; 9 positions agree with TRBD2. This CDR3 is 15 amino acids long. With V trimmed by 3 bases and J by 0 bases, 2 bases remained unmatched. CDR1 and CDR2 (germline): SGDLS, YYNGEE. The CDR3 here is CASSALAGSTDTQYF. The DNA of the CDR3 is TGTGCCAGCAGCGCTCTAGCGGGGAGCACAGATACGCAGTATTTT.

The CDR3 nucleotides read TGTGCCAGTAGTCCCGAGACAGTAGGGAACTATGGCTACACCTTC. It is translated as CASSPETVGNYGYTF. V usage is TRBV19 and J usage is TRBJ1-2; D possibly corresponds to TRBD1 (5 bases). The germline V gene encodes CDR1 LNHDA and CDR2 SQIVND (reference sequence). The CDR3 runs to 15 residues. V lost 5 bases to trimming and J lost 2 bases, with 15 bases between them.

The gene calls are TRBV6-6 and TRBJ2-7, with no clear D. The V and J ends lost 3 bases and 0 bases respectively, with 9 bases between them. Germline CDR1 is MNHNY and CDR2 is SVGAGI (reference sequence). This CDR3 spans 14 amino acids. The CDR3 DNA reads TGTGCCAGCAGTTATCTGATGAGCTCCTACGAGCAGTACTTC. It specifies CASSYLMSSYEQYF.

The V gene is TRBV18, the J gene TRBJ1-2; D is unresolved. Germline V lookup: CDR1 KGHSH, CDR2 LQKENI. The germline V and J ends were trimmed by 1 base and 4 bases, with 10 bases remaining between them. The CDR3 has 14 amino acids. The CDR3: CASSPQEFGYGYTF. DNA of the CDR3: TGTGCCAGCTCACCACAGGAGTTTGGCTATGGCTACACCTTC.

This clone was found a few times. CDR3 sequence: CASSLVWASSYEQYF. CDR3 sequence (DNA): TGTGCCAGCAGTTTGGTTTGGGCGAGCTCCTACGAGCAGTACTTC. V and J are TRBV28 and TRBJ2-7; no reliable D call. CDR3 length: 15 residues. Trimming removed 3 bases at V and 0 bases at J, with 12 bases between. Germline V gene lookup returns CDR1 MDHEN and CDR2 SYDVKM.

V usage is TRBV11-3 and J usage is TRBJ2-7; 9 bases agree with TRBD2. This CDR3 spans 14 amino acids. Germline-derived CDR1 and CDR2 are SGHNT and YENEEA. The V and J ends lost 1 base and 3 bases, in that order; junction bases with no gene match: 1. The CDR3 is CASSLASGVYEQYF. DNA for the CDR3: TGTGCCAGCAGCTTAGCTAGCGGGGTCTACGAGCAGTACTTC.

The CDR3 bases are TGTGCCAGCAGCTTAGCGTCCCGGGACAGGGGCCCGAACACTGAAGCTTTCTTT. This translates into CASSLASRDRGPNTEAFF. The chain recombines TRBV7-8 with TRBJ1-1, with TRBD1 matching 10 bases. CDR1 is SGHVS and CDR2 is FQNEAQ in the germline V gene. V gave up 0 bases and J gave up 1 base; unmatched junction bases: 8. The CDR3 has 18 amino acids.